This T cell receptor (beta chain) originates from a study of regulatory T cells in long-lasting Graves disease. The CDR3 runs 14 residues. The V and J ends lost 6 bases and 3 bases, in that order; junction bases with no gene match: 8. In germline, CDR1 is WSHSY, CDR2 SAAADI. Time point meaning: newly diagnosed GD, antithyroid drugs for less than 3 months. There was RNA extracted from PBMCs, and the TCR library was made from it. Regarding this clonotype: Its antigen is as yet unknown.

Study-wide results and caveats: Owing to a sample size that was small, accuracy may have been reduced.

In building TCR beta libraries, iRepertoire HTBI primers were used together with Arm-PCR of CDR3 regions. One entry per CDR3 protein results from TCRdb running MiXCR on the multiplex PCR reads. The sample lists over 350,000 distinct CDR3 sequences, 15% seen once, with about 8.2% in the top ten. The sample also formed part of further work on T cells in Graves' hyperthyroidism and ophthalmopathy. That report adds: Each diagnosis drew on symptoms, thyroxine, TRAb, thyroid ultrasound and orbital computed tomography findings. Researchers report that a 13 V-J model separated ophthalmopathy from stable hyperthyroidism.

The sample in question was peripheral blood mononuclear cells (PBMCs), obtained at new diagnosis, from a patient treated with antithyroid drugs. This TCR came from a woman aged 40-49 years with Graves disease. The chain uses TRBV10-2 and TRBJ2-7; 7 nucleotides align to TRBD1. The CDR3 loop is CASSHDRVGYEQYF. DNA of the CDR3: TGCGCCAGCAGCCACGACAGGGTTGGCTACGAGCAGTACTTC.